Listed below are T cell receptor beta chains from one sample, sequenced in a study of T cell changes during pregnancy in multiple sclerosis. Clones were sequenced by immunoSEQ multiplex PCR, and TCRdb holds only the in-frame ones, with some missing. Found here are about 70,000 clones, roughly 94% of them singletons; the top ten hold less than 0.6%. The input for sequencing was peripheral blood, taken in the third trimester of pregnancy. The receptors originated from a female donor with multiple sclerosis, enrolled in a pregnancy study. Both conserved end residues are part of each CDR3. Fields, in order: D gene, clone size, V gene, J gene, CDR3 DNA, CDR3 protein. A D gene is named only where the DNA matches it firmly. Clone size is not always given. Where it is, it says once, few, many or a class for expanded clones.

d_call: .; clone_size: .; v_call: TRBV6-6; j_call: TRBJ1-1; cdr3_nt: TGTGCCAGCAGAAAGACAGACTTAAACACTGAAGCTTTCTTT; cdr3_aa: CASRKTDLNTEAFF
d_call: .; clone_size: .; v_call: TRBV7-2; j_call: TRBJ1-2; cdr3_nt: TGTGCCAGCAGCTTAGTTTCGGAGGTCTATGGCTACACCTTC; cdr3_aa: CASSLVSEVYGYTF
d_call: .; clone_size: .; v_call: TRBV7-7; j_call: TRBJ1-1; cdr3_nt: TGTGCTAGCAGCTCTCAGTTGAACACTGAAGCTTTCTTT; cdr3_aa: CASSSQLNTEAFF
d_call: .; clone_size: once; v_call: TRBV7-6; j_call: TRBJ1-4; cdr3_nt: TGTGCCAGCAGTACTAGTCAGGGGTTCGAAAAACTGTTTTTT; cdr3_aa: CASSTSQGFEKLFF
d_call: TRBD1; clone_size: once; v_call: TRBV19; j_call: TRBJ1-2; cdr3_nt: TGTGCCAGTAGATATACAGGGGCATATGGCTACACCTTC; cdr3_aa: CASRYTGAYGYTF
d_call: .; clone_size: .; v_call: TRBV2; j_call: TRBJ2-7; cdr3_nt: TGTGCCAGCAGTGAAGCTGTTGACAGCGCGTACTTC; cdr3_aa: CASSEAVDSAYF
d_call: .; clone_size: .; v_call: TRBV6-6; j_call: TRBJ1-1; cdr3_nt: TGTGCCAGCCTTACGGGATCTCGGGACACTGAAGCTTTCTTT; cdr3_aa: CASLTGSRDTEAFF
d_call: TRBD1; clone_size: .; v_call: TRBV13; j_call: TRBJ2-7; cdr3_nt: TGTGCCAGCAGGCGACAGGGGGCGATCGAGCAGTACTTC; cdr3_aa: CASRRQGAIEQYF
d_call: TRBD1; clone_size: .; v_call: TRBV27; j_call: TRBJ1-5; cdr3_nt: TGTGCCAGCAGTCGACAGGGTTCCAATCAGCCCCAGCATTTT; cdr3_aa: CASSRQGSNQPQHF
d_call: TRBD2; clone_size: .; v_call: TRBV14; j_call: TRBJ2-2; cdr3_nt: TGTGCCAGCAGCCCCCGGGGACTAACGAACACCGGGGAGCTGTTTTTT; cdr3_aa: CASSPRGLTNTGELFF
d_call: .; clone_size: .; v_call: TRBV19; j_call: TRBJ1-5; cdr3_nt: TGTGCCAGTAGTATAGTATCGAGCAATCAGCCCCAGCATTTT; cdr3_aa: CASSIVSSNQPQHF
d_call: .; clone_size: few; v_call: TRBV30; j_call: TRBJ1-1; cdr3_nt: TGTGCTGGGGGGACTGAAGCTTTCTTT; cdr3_aa: CAGGTEAFF
d_call: TRBD1; clone_size: .; v_call: TRBV7-7; j_call: TRBJ2-5; cdr3_nt: TGTGCTAGCAGCACCGGGACAGGGAGGCAAGAGACCCAGTACTTC; cdr3_aa: CASSTGTGRQETQYF
d_call: TRBD1; clone_size: .; v_call: TRBV6-5; j_call: TRBJ1-2; cdr3_nt: TGTGCCAGCACCTGGGACAGGGCCTATGGCTACACCTTC; cdr3_aa: CASTWDRAYGYTF
d_call: .; clone_size: .; v_call: TRBV5-5; j_call: TRBJ1-2; cdr3_nt: TGTGCCAGCAGCCTACAGGTAGCCACCTATGGCTACACCTTC; cdr3_aa: CASSLQVATYGYTF
d_call: TRBD1; clone_size: .; v_call: TRBV2; j_call: TRBJ1-2; cdr3_nt: TGTGCCAGCAGGGAGGGGGCGGAGGGCTACACCTTC; cdr3_aa: CASREGAEGYTF
d_call: TRBD1; clone_size: .; v_call: TRBV29-1; j_call: TRBJ2-7; cdr3_nt: TGCAGCGTTGAACCGAGACAGGGGTCAGAGCAGTACTTC; cdr3_aa: CSVEPRQGSEQYF
d_call: TRBD2; clone_size: .; v_call: TRBV9; j_call: TRBJ2-7; cdr3_nt: TGTGCCAGCAGCGGAGGCAATAGCGGGGGGGCCCACGAGCAGTACTTC; cdr3_aa: CASSGGNSGGAHEQYF
d_call: .; clone_size: .; v_call: TRBV5-8; j_call: TRBJ2-7; cdr3_nt: TGTGCCAGCAGCTTGCCGGGGGGCGGTTACGAGCAGTACTTC; cdr3_aa: CASSLPGGGYEQYF
d_call: .; clone_size: .; v_call: TRBV30; j_call: TRBJ2-1; cdr3_nt: TGTGCCTGGAGTGTTGGCCCCGCGCAGTTCTTC; cdr3_aa: CAWSVGPAQFF
d_call: TRBD1; clone_size: .; v_call: TRBV9; j_call: TRBJ2-7; cdr3_nt: TGTGCCAGCAGCGTAGGGACAGGGGACTACGAGCAGTACTTC; cdr3_aa: CASSVGTGDYEQYF
d_call: TRBD2; clone_size: .; v_call: TRBV4-2; j_call: TRBJ2-1; cdr3_nt: TGTGCCAGCAGGCAGCGGGGGGCAGGGGAGCAGTTCTTC; cdr3_aa: CASRQRGAGEQFF
d_call: TRBD1; clone_size: .; v_call: TRBV9; j_call: TRBJ2-2; cdr3_nt: TGTGCCAGCAGCGTCCGACAGGGGAGCACCGGGGAGCTGTTTTTT; cdr3_aa: CASSVRQGSTGELFF
d_call: .; clone_size: once; v_call: TRBV7-8; j_call: TRBJ1-1; cdr3_nt: TGTGCCAGCAGCTTAGGGGGGGGCACTGAAGCTTTCTTT; cdr3_aa: CASSLGGGTEAFF
d_call: .; clone_size: .; v_call: TRBV4-3; j_call: TRBJ2-1; cdr3_nt: TGCGCCAGCAGCCAAGACCGGGGGAGCTCCTACAATGAGCAGTTCTTC; cdr3_aa: CASSQDRGSSYNEQFF
d_call: TRBD2; clone_size: .; v_call: TRBV11-2; j_call: TRBJ2-5; cdr3_nt: TGTGCCAGCAGCTTGGGACTAGCAGAGACCCAGTACTTC; cdr3_aa: CASSLGLAETQYF
d_call: TRBD1; clone_size: .; v_call: TRBV15; j_call: TRBJ1-4; cdr3_nt: TGTGCCACCAGCAGAGGGGGACAGGGGAATGAAAAACTGTTTTTT; cdr3_aa: CATSRGGQGNEKLFF
d_call: TRBD1; clone_size: once; v_call: TRBV7-2; j_call: TRBJ2-3; cdr3_nt: TGTGCCAGCAGCTTGGACAGGGTAGAGTCCGGAGATACGCAGTATTTT; cdr3_aa: CASSLDRVESGDTQYF
d_call: .; clone_size: .; v_call: TRBV10-3; j_call: TRBJ2-3; cdr3_nt: TGTGCCATCAGTGATCGACTAGACGCCACAGATACGCAGTATTTT; cdr3_aa: CAISDRLDATDTQYF
d_call: TRBD1; clone_size: .; v_call: TRBV27; j_call: TRBJ2-7; cdr3_nt: TGTGCCAGCAGTCCCGGGACAGGGGGGAGTGTGTACTTC; cdr3_aa: CASSPGTGGSVYF
d_call: TRBD1; clone_size: .; v_call: TRBV14; j_call: TRBJ2-4; cdr3_nt: TGTGCCAGCAGCCCCAGGGGGTACATTCAGTACTTC; cdr3_aa: CASSPRGYIQYF
d_call: .; clone_size: .; v_call: TRBV5-6; j_call: TRBJ2-7; cdr3_nt: TGTGCCAGCAGCCCCTCCGGGACACTGTACGAGCAGTACTTC; cdr3_aa: CASSPSGTLYEQYF
d_call: TRBD2; clone_size: .; v_call: TRBV15; j_call: TRBJ2-3; cdr3_nt: TGTGCCACCAGCAGAGATGCGGGGGGCCGTTCAGATACGCAGTATTTT; cdr3_aa: CATSRDAGGRSDTQYF
d_call: .; clone_size: .; v_call: TRBV6-5; j_call: TRBJ1-2; cdr3_nt: TGTGCCAGCAGTTACGAAGGCCAGGGGACAAGCTATGGCTACACCTTC; cdr3_aa: CASSYEGQGTSYGYTF
d_call: .; clone_size: once; v_call: TRBV6-4; j_call: TRBJ2-3; cdr3_nt: TGTGCCAGCAGTGACTCGGCGGGGTCTAGCACAGATACGCAGTATTTT; cdr3_aa: CASSDSAGSSTDTQYF
d_call: .; clone_size: .; v_call: TRBV7-9; j_call: TRBJ1-2; cdr3_nt: TGTGCCAGCAGCTTAGACTTTGGCTACACCTTC; cdr3_aa: CASSLDFGYTF
d_call: .; clone_size: .; v_call: TRBV10-1; j_call: TRBJ1-2; cdr3_nt: TGCGCCAGCAGGGCGGGAGATGGCTACACCTTC; cdr3_aa: CASRAGDGYTF
d_call: .; clone_size: .; v_call: TRBV5-6; j_call: TRBJ1-1; cdr3_nt: TGTGCCAGCAGCTTGGAACGGTTGAACACTGAAGCTTTCTTT; cdr3_aa: CASSLERLNTEAFF